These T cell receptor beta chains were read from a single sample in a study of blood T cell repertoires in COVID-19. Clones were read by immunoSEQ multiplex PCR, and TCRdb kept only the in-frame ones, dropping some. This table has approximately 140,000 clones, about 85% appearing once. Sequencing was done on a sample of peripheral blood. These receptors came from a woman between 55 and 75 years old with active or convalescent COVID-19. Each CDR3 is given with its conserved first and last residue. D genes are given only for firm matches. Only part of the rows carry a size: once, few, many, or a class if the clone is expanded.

TGTGCCAGCAGCTTAGCGGCGGCTAGCGGGGTAGAGACCCAGTACTTC	CASSLAAASGVETQYF	TRBV7-6	TRBJ2-5	TRBD2	-
TGCGCCAGCAGCTTACAGGGGGCCGAAGATACGCAGTATTTT	CASSLQGAEDTQYF	TRBV5-1	TRBJ2-3	TRBD1	-
TGCGCCAGCAGCCAGGAGGGGATAACTGAAGCTTTCTTT	CASSQEGITEAFF	TRBV4-1	TRBJ1-1	-	-
TGTGCCAGCAGTGAATCCCGGGGGGGGAAACTGTTTTTT	CASSESRGGKLFF	TRBV6-4	TRBJ1-4	-	-
TGTGCCAGCAGCAGCCAGGGGACCAATGAGCAGTTCTTC	CASSSQGTNEQFF	TRBV6-2/TRBV6-3	TRBJ2-1	-	-
TGTGCCAGCAGTTCTGGTCAGGCTTACACTGAAGCTTTCTTT	CASSSGQAYTEAFF	TRBV27	TRBJ1-1	-	-
TGTGCCAGCAGGATTGGACTAGCCCCAGATACGCAGTATTTT	CASRIGLAPDTQYF	TRBV6-5	TRBJ2-3	TRBD2	few
TGTGCCAGCAGCTTAGGGCAGTCCTACGAGCAGTACTTC	CASSLGQSYEQYF	TRBV11-2	TRBJ2-7	-	once
TGCGCCAGCAGCTCCGGGACAGGTCAAGAGACCCAGTACTTC	CASSSGTGQETQYF	TRBV5-1	TRBJ2-5	TRBD1	few
TGTGCCAGCAGCAGGAGACGTCAGCCCCAGCATTTT	CASSRRRQPQHF	TRBV21-1	TRBJ1-5	-	-
TGTGCCAGCAGCTTCCGGGACAACAATCAGCCCCAGCATTTT	CASSFRDNNQPQHF	TRBV7-2	TRBJ1-5	-	few
TGTGCCACCTCTGGGACAGCCCTTAGAGGGATCACTGAAGCTTTCTTT	CATSGTALRGITEAFF	TRBV2	TRBJ1-1	TRBD1	few
TGTGCCAGCAGCTCTCTACTCATGACACAGGGGGCGCAGGCCTACGAGCAGTACTTC	CASSSLLMTQGAQAYEQYF	TRBV11-2	TRBJ2-7	TRBD1	-
TGTGCCAGCAGCTCGCTAGGACAGGGCCATGGCTACACCTTC	CASSSLGQGHGYTF	TRBV7-9	TRBJ1-2	TRBD1	-
TGTGCCAGCAGTTACGTTAAGGGGACAGATACGCAGTATTTT	CASSYVKGTDTQYF	TRBV6-5	TRBJ2-3	-	-
TGTGCCAGCAGGTCTACAGGTCATAGCAATCAGCCCCAGCATTTT	CASRSTGHSNQPQHF	TRBV6-5	TRBJ1-5	-	once
TGTGCCAGCAGACTGACTAGCGGCCACACAGATACGCAGTATTTT	CASRLTSGHTDTQYF	TRBV7-3	TRBJ2-3	TRBD2	-
TGTGCCAGCAGCGTTAGTGGTTTCAATCAGCCCCAGCATTTT	CASSVSGFNQPQHF	TRBV11-2	TRBJ1-5	-	-
TGCGCCAGCAGCTTCACAGGGGAGGATGGCACTGAAGCTTTCTTT	CASSFTGEDGTEAFF	TRBV5-1	TRBJ1-1	TRBD1	-
TGTGCCAGCAGCTTAGTGCTAGCGGGGGGCATCTTCGTAAATGAGCAGTTCTTC	CASSLVLAGGIFVNEQFF	TRBV11-2	TRBJ2-1	TRBD2	-
TGTGCCAGCAGTTACGAAGCACAGCCTCTCTATGGCTACACCTTC	CASSYEAQPLYGYTF	TRBV6-6	TRBJ1-2	-	-
TGTGCCAGCAGTTACTCAGGGGTGGAGAACACTGAAGCTTTCTTT	CASSYSGVENTEAFF	TRBV6-5	TRBJ1-1	-	-
TGTGCCAGCAGCGAGCGGGGGGCCGGTTATGAGCAGTTCTTC	CASSERGAGYEQFF	TRBV7-3	TRBJ2-1	TRBD2	-
TGTGCCAGCAGTGAACTAGCGGGGGCCAGGGAGACCCAGTACTTC	CASSELAGARETQYF	TRBV25-1	TRBJ2-5	TRBD2	-
TGCGCCAGCAGCCGTCACCCCGGGGACAGCCAGTACGAGCAGTACTTC	CASSRHPGDSQYEQYF	TRBV4-3	TRBJ2-7	TRBD1	-
TGTGCCAGCAGTTCTGACTCAAATTATGGCTACACCTTC	CASSSDSNYGYTF	TRBV6-2/TRBV6-3	TRBJ1-2	-	-
TGTGCCAGCAGTTCCACCGGGACAGGGAGGGACTATGGCTACACCTTC	CASSSTGTGRDYGYTF	TRBV6-5	TRBJ1-2	TRBD1	-
TGTGCCAGCAGCTACGGGACTAGGTCCGGCAATGAGCAGTTCTTC	CASSYGTRSGNEQFF	TRBV7-9	TRBJ2-1	TRBD2	-
TGCGCCAGCAGCCTCCTTCTTAACACTGAAGCTTTCTTT	CASSLLLNTEAFF	TRBV4-1	TRBJ1-1	-	once
TGTGCCACTGGGGACAGATCGAACACCGGGGAGCTGTTTTTT	CATGDRSNTGELFF	TRBV24-1	TRBJ2-2	TRBD1	-
TGTGCCAGCTCGTTACAGGGGGCCGGCTCCTACAATGAGCAGTTCTTC	CASSLQGAGSYNEQFF	TRBV18	TRBJ2-1	TRBD1	-
TGTGCCAGCAGCTCAGGGGGCGGGGGATCAGATACGCAGTATTTT	CASSSGGGGSDTQYF	TRBV11-3	TRBJ2-3	-	many
TGCGCCAGCAGCCAAAGCGGAATCACTACAGATACGCAGTATTTT	CASSQSGITTDTQYF	TRBV5-1	TRBJ2-3	-	-
TGTGCCAGCTCACCACGACAGGACGTAACCGGGGAGCTGTTTTTT	CASSPRQDVTGELFF	TRBV18	TRBJ2-2	-	-
TGCAGCGTTGAGCGACAGGGTCAGACCCAGTACTTC	CSVERQGQTQYF	TRBV29-1	TRBJ2-5	TRBD1	-
TGTGCCAGCAGTGAAGGGGGGGTGGCTGAAAAACTGTTTTTT	CASSEGGVAEKLFF	TRBV6-1	TRBJ1-4	-	once
TGTGCCAGCAGTGTAGGACAGGCCAGGCCCCAGCATTTT	CASSVGQARPQHF	TRBV6-2/TRBV6-3	TRBJ1-5	TRBD1	-
TGCGCCAGCAGCCTATCGACAGGGGGCAGAACTGAAGCTTTCTTT	CASSLSTGGRTEAFF	TRBV4-3	TRBJ1-1	TRBD1	-
TGTGCCAGCAGCTTGGGGGGCGGCCAGTCCGAGACCCAGTACTTC	CASSLGGGQSETQYF	TRBV5-8	TRBJ2-5	-	-
TGCAGCGGTGGCGGGACAGCTAACTATGGCTACACCTTC	CSGGGTANYGYTF	TRBV29-1	TRBJ1-2	TRBD1	few